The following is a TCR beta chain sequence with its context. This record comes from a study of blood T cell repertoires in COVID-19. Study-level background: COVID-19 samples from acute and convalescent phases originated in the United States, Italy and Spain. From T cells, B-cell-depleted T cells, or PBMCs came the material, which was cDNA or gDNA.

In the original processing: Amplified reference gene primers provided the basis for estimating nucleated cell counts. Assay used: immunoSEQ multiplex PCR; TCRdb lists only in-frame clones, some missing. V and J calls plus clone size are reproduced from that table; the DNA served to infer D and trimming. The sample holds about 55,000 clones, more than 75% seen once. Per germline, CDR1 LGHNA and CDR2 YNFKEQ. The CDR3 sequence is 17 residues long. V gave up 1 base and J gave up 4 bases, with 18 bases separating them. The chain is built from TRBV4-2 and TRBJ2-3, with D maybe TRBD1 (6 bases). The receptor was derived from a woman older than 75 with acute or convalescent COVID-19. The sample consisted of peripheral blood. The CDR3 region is CASSQGVSQGWADTQYF. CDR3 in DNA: TGTGCCAGCAGCCAAGGAGTAAGCCAGGGGTGGGCAGATACGCAGTATTTT.